A single sample is the source of the 20 T cell receptor beta chains below, sequenced in a study of T cells after yellow fever vaccination. TCRdb itself ran the 5' RACE reads through MiXCR, one entry per CDR3 protein. Of approximately 610,000 distinct CDR3 sequences listed, roughly 17% are singletons. Sequenced here: PBMCs, sampled 5 to 6 days after the first yellow fever vaccination. These receptors originate from a man in his late teens or twenties who received the YFV17D yellow fever vaccine.

This clonotype was seen a handful of times. The germline gene is not matched at one end of the junction; a read error may be the cause. The chain has TRBV20-1 and TRBJ2-1, with D unresolved. Germline V gene sequence: CDR1 DFQATT, CDR2 SNEGSKA (reference sequence). CDR3 length: 11 amino acids. The DNA for the CDR3 is TGCAGTGCAAGAGAGTGGAATGAGCAGTTCTTC. It encodes CSAREWNEQFF.

This clonotype was seen once. The chain couples TRBV12-3 or TRBV12-4 to TRBJ1-2; possibly TRBD1 for D (5 bases). V was trimmed by 6 bases and J by 5 bases, leaving 19 bases between them. The CDR3 covers 15 residues. The chain's CDR3 is CASSLLETTDYGYTF. CDR3 DNA sequence: TGTGCCAGCAGCCTCCTAGAGACGACAGATTATGGCTACACCTTC.

J is TRBJ2-7 and V is TRBV7-2, with D hard to call. V dropped 2 bases and J dropped 0 bases, with 11 bases sitting between them. CDR3 size: 15 residues. The V gene's germline CDR1 is SGHTA and CDR2 FQGNSA. In nucleotides, the CDR3 is TGTGCCAGCAGCTTACGATTCCTCAGCTCCTACGAGCAGTACTTC. Its translation is CASSLRFLSSYEQYF.

This chain links TRBV2 with TRBJ2-5, with 13 bases that match TRBD2. Per germline, CDR1 SNHLY and CDR2 FYNNEI. This CDR3 has 14 residues. Trimming cost V 6 bases and J 13 bases; bases outside gene matches: 11. CDR3 protein: CASSRLAGGSSPYF. For the CDR3, the DNA is TGTGCCAGCAGCCGACTAGCGGGGGGCTCGTCGCCGTACTTC.

This clonotype was observed many times. This rearrangement joins TRBV20-1 to TRBJ2-5; D might be TRBD2 (6 bases). Germline CDR1 reads DFQATT; CDR2 reads SNEGSKA (reference sequence). The germline V and J ends were trimmed by 1 base and 0 bases, with 9 bases remaining between them. The CDR3 contains 14 residues. In DNA form, the CDR3 reads TGCAGTGCTAGAGGGGGACTCGACCAAGAGACCCAGTACTTC. Residues: CSARGGLDQETQYF.

This clonotype showed up just a few times. The chain carries TRBV7-2 and TRBJ1-2, with 7 bases identical to TRBD1. V trimming: 6 bases; J trimming: 1 base; junction bases outside the gene matches: 2. The length of the CDR3 is 13 residues. Germline V CDR1 and CDR2: SGHTA, FQGNSA. The CDR3 sequence: CASSWDSNYGYTF. As DNA, the CDR3 is TGTGCCAGCAGTTGGGACAGTAACTATGGCTACACCTTC.

This clonotype has only a few counts. CDR3 nucleotides: TGTGCCAGCGAGGGGTTGGCATCGAACACCGGGGAGCTGTTTTTT. Translation: CASEGLASNTGELFF. This sequence joins TRBV2 and TRBJ2-2, with D perhaps TRBD1 or TRBD2 (5 bases each). V lost 8 bases to trimming and J lost 0 bases, with 13 bases between them. The CDR3 loop spans 15 amino acids. Germline assignment: CDR1 SNHLY and CDR2 FYNNEI.

V is TRBV19 and J is TRBJ2-2; 8 bases align to TRBD2. The trim removed 7 bases at V and 6 bases at J, leaving 10 bases unmatched. The CDR3 has 15 amino acids. Germline-derived CDR1 and CDR2 are LNHDA and SQIVND (reference sequence). The CDR3 DNA sequence: TGTGCCAGTATTTTGACGGGGGGGCAATCCGGGGAGCTGTTTTTT. Translating it yields CASILTGGQSGELFF.

The CDR3 bases are TGTGCCAGCATCCCGGGGGGGGATGAGCAGTTCTTC. Its translation is CASIPGGDEQFF. This rearrangement joins TRBV5-5 to TRBJ2-1; TRBD2 matches at 8 bases. Germline V lookup: CDR1 SGHKS, CDR2 YYEKEE (reference sequence). The CDR3 is 12 amino acids. Trimming removed 6 bases from V and 8 bases from J; junction bases left unmatched: 4.

This clonotype was counted at least ten times. The V gene is TRBV6-5, the J gene TRBJ2-7; possible D gene TRBD2, 6 bases. V was pared by 8 bases and J by 4 bases, with 9 bases between. There are 11 residues in the CDR3. Germline V lookup: CDR1 MNHEY, CDR2 SVGAGI. CDR3 loop: CASGGTYEQYV. The CDR3 nucleotides are TGTGCCAGCGGGGGGACTTACGAGCAGTACGTC.

The J gene is TRBJ2-5, the V gene TRBV2; the match to TRBD2 covers 9 bases. With V trimmed by 8 bases and J by 1 base, 2 bases remained unmatched. Germline V gene data show CDR1 as SNHLY and CDR2 as FYNNEI. The CDR3 sequence is 13 residues long. The CDR3 DNA sequence: TGTGCCAGCGGGCGGGAGGGCCAAGAGACCCAGTACTTC. Translation: CASGREGQETQYF.

The rearrangement links TRBV5-8 to TRBJ2-7; a possible D gene is TRBD2 (6 bases). Germline V lookup: CDR1 SGHTS, CDR2 YDEGEE. This CDR3 comprises 16 residues. V was trimmed by 4 bases and J by 0 bases, leaving 17 bases between them. The CDR3 is CASSPGVRDPSYEQYF. DNA for the CDR3: TGTGCCAGCAGCCCGGGAGTAAGGGACCCCTCCTACGAGCAGTACTTC. Together with reference TRBV5-8 and TRBJ2-7, the CDR3 gives the full variable domain: EAGVTQSPTHLIKTRGQQATLRCSPISGHTSVYWYQQALGLGLQFLLWYDEGEERNRGNFPPRFSGRQFPNYSSELNVNALELEDSALYLCASSPGVRDPSYEQYFGPGTRLTVT.

This rearrangement joins TRBV7-2 to TRBJ2-7, with 11 bases identical to TRBD1. This CDR3 has 15 residues. V trimming: 5 bases; J trimming: 8 bases; junction bases outside the gene matches: 11. Germline V CDR1 and CDR2: SGHTA, FQGNSA. In nucleotides, the CDR3 is TGTGCCAGCAGCCCCCAGGGGGGACAGGGGGTAAAGCAGTACTTC. Protein: CASSPQGGQGVKQYF.

This clonotype was detected a few times. This chain connects TRBV5-1 to TRBJ2-3, with unresolved D. Trimming removed 5 bases at V and 6 bases at J, with 19 bases between. Germline V lookup: CDR1 SGHRS, CDR2 YFSETQ. This CDR3 is 15 amino acids long. In DNA, the CDR3 is TGCGCCAGCAGTTTCGACCCCAATCCTCAGGATACGCAGTATTTT. Protein: CASSFDPNPQDTQYF.

CDR3 protein: CASSLSSPGGNEQFF. The CDR3 DNA reads as TGTGCCAGCAGTTTGTCCAGCCCCGGGGGTAATGAGCAGTTCTTC. V usage is TRBV12-3 or TRBV12-4 and J usage is TRBJ2-1; perhaps TRBD2 as D (6 bases). The CDR3 covers 15 residues. V was cut by 3 bases and J by 7 bases, with 16 bases left in between.

The chain couples TRBV5-1 to TRBJ1-2, with no clear D. V dropped 2 bases and J dropped 2 bases, with 13 bases sitting between them. In germline, CDR1 is SGHRS, CDR2 YFSETQ. The length of the CDR3 is 15 residues. CDR3 sequence: CASSFGRSENYGYTF. The CDR3 nucleotides are TGCGCCAGCAGCTTCGGGCGGAGCGAAAACTATGGCTACACCTTC.

For this clonotype: This clone may be a read error of a much larger clone one base away. The CDR3 loop is CASPEGIRQETKYF. CDR3 DNA: TGTGCCAGCCCCGAAGGGATCAGACAAGAGACCAAGTACTTC. The rearrangement uses TRBV2 and TRBJ2-5; D is unclear. In germline, CDR1 is SNHLY, CDR2 FYNNEI. This CDR3 is 14 amino acids long.

This clonotype was detected only a few times. The chain joins TRBV27 to TRBJ1-1; 7 bases are a match to TRBD1. J was trimmed by 0 bases and V by 1 base; bases with no gene match: 5. The CDR3 runs to 16 residues. Germline CDR1 is MNHEY and CDR2 is SMNVEV (reference sequence). CDR3 DNA: TGTGCCAGCAGTTTATACAGGGGACTCATGAACACTGAAGCTTTCTTT. Encoded protein: CASSLYRGLMNTEAFF.

The J gene is TRBJ1-1, the V gene TRBV4-1; no clear D. CDR3 size: 16 residues. Trimming took 2 bases from V and 0 from J, leaving 13 bases between them. CDR1 MGHRA and CDR2 YSYEKL come from the germline V gene. The DNA for the CDR3 is TGCGCCAGCAGCCAATTACCCCTACAGCTGAACACTGAAGCTTTCTTT. Its protein product is CASSQLPLQLNTEAFF.

This clonotype was seen only once. The rearrangement uses TRBV12-3 or TRBV12-4 and TRBJ2-5, with 11 bases matching TRBD2. The CDR3 covers 18 residues. J gave up 2 bases and V 10 bases, and 18 bases lay outside the gene matches. CDR3 sequence reads: CAIRPASGGLPGQETQYF. In DNA, the CDR3 is TGTGCCATCAGGCCCGCTAGCGGGGGGCTCCCCGGGCAAGAGACCCAGTACTTC.